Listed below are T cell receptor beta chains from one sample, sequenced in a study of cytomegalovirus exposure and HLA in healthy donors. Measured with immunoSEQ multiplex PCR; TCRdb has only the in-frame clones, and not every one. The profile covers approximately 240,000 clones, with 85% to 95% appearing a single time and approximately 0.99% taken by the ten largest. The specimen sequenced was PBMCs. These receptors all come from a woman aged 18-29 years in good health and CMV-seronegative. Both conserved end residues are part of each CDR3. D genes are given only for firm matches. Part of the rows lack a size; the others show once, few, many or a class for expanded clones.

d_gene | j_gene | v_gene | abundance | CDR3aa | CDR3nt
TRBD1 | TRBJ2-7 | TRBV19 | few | CASSPSGTGVYEQYF | TGTGCCAGTTCCCCATCCGGGACAGGGGTCTACGAGCAGTACTTC
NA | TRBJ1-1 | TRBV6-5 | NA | CASSYRGGPGQTFF | TGTGCCAGCAGTTACCGAGGGGGTCCGGGGCAAACTTTCTTT
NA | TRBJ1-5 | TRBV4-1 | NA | CASTATGRDQPQHF | TGCGCCAGCACCGCGACAGGAAGAGATCAGCCCCAGCATTTT
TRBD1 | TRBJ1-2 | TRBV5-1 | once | CASSLKRGQVYGYTF | TGCGCCAGCAGCTTGAAAAGGGGACAGGTGTATGGCTACACCTTC
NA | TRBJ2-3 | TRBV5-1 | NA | CASSLATRTVSTDTQYF | TGCGCCAGCAGCTTGGCCACCCGGACTGTTAGCACAGATACGCAGTATTTT
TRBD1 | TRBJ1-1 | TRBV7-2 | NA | CASSSGQDFAEAFF | TGTGCCAGCAGCTCGGGACAGGATTTTGCTGAAGCTTTCTTT
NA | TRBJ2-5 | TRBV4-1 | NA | CASSPLGGVRETQYF | TGCGCCAGCAGCCCCCTCGGAGGGGTCAGGGAGACCCAGTACTTC
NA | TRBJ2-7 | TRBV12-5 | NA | CASGSAGLPYEQYF | TGTGCTAGTGGTTCGGCGGGGCTACCCTACGAGCAGTACTTC
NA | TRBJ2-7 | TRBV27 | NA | CASSFSVASYEQYF | TGTGCCAGCAGTTTCTCGGTAGCCTCCTACGAGCAGTACTTC
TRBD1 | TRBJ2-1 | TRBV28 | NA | CASSRGTGGPYNEQFF | TGTGCCAGCAGCCGCGGGACAGGCGGTCCCTACAATGAGCAGTTCTTC
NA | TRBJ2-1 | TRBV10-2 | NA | CASSESQDRNFYNEQFF | TGCGCCAGCAGTGAGTCTCAAGACAGGAACTTCTACAATGAGCAGTTCTTC
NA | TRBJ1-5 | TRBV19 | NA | CASSPPGGRAQPQHF | TGTGCCAGTAGTCCCCCCGGGGGACGGGCACAGCCCCAGCATTTT
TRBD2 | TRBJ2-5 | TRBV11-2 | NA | CASSTRLRGGQTQYF | TGTGCCAGCAGCACCCGCCTCCGGGGGGGTCAGACCCAGTACTTC
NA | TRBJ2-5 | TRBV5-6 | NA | CASSLTRRKGTQYF | TGTGCCAGCAGCCTGACTAGGAGGAAAGGGACCCAGTACTTC
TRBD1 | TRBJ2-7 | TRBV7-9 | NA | CASSSGTGDYEQYF | TGTGCCAGCAGCTCAGGGACAGGGGACTACGAGCAGTACTTC
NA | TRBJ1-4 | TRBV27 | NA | CASSFRTSEKLFF | TGTGCCAGCAGTTTTAGGACATCCGAAAAACTGTTTTTT